This T cell receptor (beta chain) was identified in a study of tumor-infiltrating lymphocytes in primary liver carcinoma. The overall study: Surgical resection was the treatment these patients received for primary liver carcinoma.

Study-level points and caveats: Overlap between tumor regions exceeded overlap of tumor with adjacent tissue or blood.

Constant-region priming of around 500 ng total RNA yielded TCR beta cDNA. Library construction for TCR beta comprised three nested multiplex PCR rounds performed with slightly modified ARM-PCR. Amplification in the first two PCR rounds was performed using TRBV1-TRBV30 forward primers and a C-beta reverse primer for 10 cycles each. From the multiplex PCR reads, TCRdb called clonotypes with MiXCR, one entry per CDR3 protein. The table includes approximately 330,000 distinct CDR3 sequences, about 65% detected once. Germline DNA was also extracted, and blood RNA was taken from unsorted whole blood. Before the operation took place, around 4 milliliters of peripheral blood were collected. CDR3 size: 13 residues. CDR1 is SGHDN and CDR2 is FVKESK in the germline V gene. This clonotype was seen many times. Its matching antigen is unknown.

V is TRBV14 and J is TRBJ1-6; possible D gene TRBD1, 5 bases. The sequencing sample was made of peripheral blood. The source of this sequence is a man between 40 and 49 years old with primary liver carcinoma and hepatitis B virus infection. The CDR3 reads CASSGIWNSPLHF. CDR3 nucleotides: TGTGCGAGCTCAGGGATTTGGAATTCACCCCTCCACTTT.